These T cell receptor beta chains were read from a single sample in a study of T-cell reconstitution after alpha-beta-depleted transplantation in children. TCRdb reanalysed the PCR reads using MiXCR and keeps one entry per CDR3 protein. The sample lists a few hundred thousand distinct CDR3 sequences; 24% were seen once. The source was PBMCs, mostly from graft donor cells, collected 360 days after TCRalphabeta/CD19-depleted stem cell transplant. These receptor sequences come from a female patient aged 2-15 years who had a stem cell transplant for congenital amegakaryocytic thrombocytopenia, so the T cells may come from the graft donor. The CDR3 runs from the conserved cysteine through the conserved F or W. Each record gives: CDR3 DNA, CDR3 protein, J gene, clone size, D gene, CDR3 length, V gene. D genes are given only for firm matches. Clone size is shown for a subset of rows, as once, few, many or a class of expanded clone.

CDR3nt: TGTGCCAGCAGTGAAGGACTAGCGGGACTCGGCGGGGAGCTGTTTTTT
CDR3aa: CASSEGLAGLGGELFF
j_gene: TRBJ2-2
abundance: NA
d_gene: TRBD2
len: 16
v_gene: TRBV2

CDR3nt: TGCGCCAGCAGCCGGTCTCTAGCGGGAGTATACACCGGGGAGCTGTTTTTT
CDR3aa: CASSRSLAGVYTGELFF
j_gene: TRBJ2-2
abundance: NA
d_gene: TRBD2
len: 17
v_gene: TRBV5-1

CDR3nt: TGTACCAGCAGTTTTGTCGACAGGGTGTTAAAAACGACTTTCTACGAGCAGTACTTC
CDR3aa: CTSSFVDRVLKTTFYEQYF
j_gene: TRBJ2-7
abundance: NA
d_gene: TRBD1
len: 19
v_gene: TRBV13

CDR3nt: TGTGCCAGCAGTTTCCCCTCGACAGAACGGCAGCAGCCCCAGCATTTT
CDR3aa: CASSFPSTERQQPQHF
j_gene: TRBJ1-5
abundance: few
d_gene: NA
len: 16
v_gene: TRBV28

CDR3nt: TGTGCCAGCAGTTACTCCTCCGGGTGGTCCTACAATGAGCAGTTCTTC
CDR3aa: CASSYSSGWSYNEQFF
j_gene: TRBJ2-1
abundance: few
d_gene: NA
len: 16
v_gene: TRBV6-5

CDR3nt: TGTGCCAGCAGCTTAGGTGGGGTCGAGCAGTACTTC
CDR3aa: CASSLGGVEQYF
j_gene: TRBJ2-7
abundance: many
d_gene: NA
len: 12
v_gene: TRBV7-6

CDR3nt: TGTGCCAGCAGTGGGGGGGCCGCCGCCGACCAGTACTTC
CDR3aa: CASSGGAAADQYF
j_gene: TRBJ2-5
abundance: NA
d_gene: NA
len: 13
v_gene: TRBV6-1

CDR3nt: TGTGCCAGCAGCCTCCAATTCGAAGATACGCAGTATTTT
CDR3aa: CASSLQFEDTQYF
j_gene: TRBJ2-3
abundance: few
d_gene: NA
len: 13
v_gene: TRBV11-3

CDR3nt: TGCAGCGACTCTAGCGGGGGGGCAGGGGATACGCAGTATTTT
CDR3aa: CSDSSGGAGDTQYF
j_gene: TRBJ2-3
abundance: NA
d_gene: TRBD2
len: 14
v_gene: TRBV29-1

CDR3nt: TGTGCCAGCAGTCTCCTCTTGACAGGGCGGACTGAAGCTTTCTTT
CDR3aa: CASSLLLTGRTEAFF
j_gene: TRBJ1-1
abundance: NA
d_gene: TRBD1
len: 15
v_gene: TRBV28

CDR3nt: TGCAGCGTTGACACGGGACTGCGGTTCGACAATGAGCAGTTCTTC
CDR3aa: CSVDTGLRFDNEQFF
j_gene: TRBJ2-1
abundance: NA
d_gene: NA
len: 15
v_gene: TRBV29-1

CDR3nt: TGCAGTGCTAGAGATATGTGGTCTAACTATGGCTACACCTTC
CDR3aa: CSARDMWSNYGYTF
j_gene: TRBJ1-2
abundance: NA
d_gene: NA
len: 14
v_gene: TRBV20-1

CDR3nt: TGTGCCAGCAGGCATGGGGCTTACAACTACGAGCAGTACTTC
CDR3aa: CASRHGAYNYEQYF
j_gene: TRBJ2-7
abundance: NA
d_gene: NA
len: 14
v_gene: TRBV27

CDR3nt: TGTGCCATCAGTGACACTAGCGGGAGTTCAACGGTCGGGGAGCTGTTTTTT
CDR3aa: CAISDTSGSSTVGELFF
j_gene: TRBJ2-2
abundance: few
d_gene: TRBD2
len: 17
v_gene: TRBV10-3

CDR3nt: TGCAGTGCTAGCGGGAGTCTCCAAGAGACCCAGTACTTC
CDR3aa: CSASGSLQETQYF
j_gene: TRBJ2-5
abundance: NA
d_gene: NA
len: 13
v_gene: TRBV20-1

CDR3nt: TGTGCCAGCAGCGAATTAGCGGGACAGGGCGAGCAGTACTTC
CDR3aa: CASSELAGQGEQYF
j_gene: TRBJ2-7
abundance: NA
d_gene: NA
len: 14
v_gene: TRBV7-2

CDR3nt: TGCGCCAGCAGCCAAGGCCTACAAGTTTCCTCCTACGAGCAGTACTTC
CDR3aa: CASSQGLQVSSYEQYF
j_gene: TRBJ2-7
abundance: few
d_gene: NA
len: 16
v_gene: TRBV4-3

CDR3nt: TGCAGTGCTAGTCCGCTGGGGGGCAATGAGCAGTTCTTC
CDR3aa: CSASPLGGNEQFF
j_gene: TRBJ2-1
abundance: NA
d_gene: NA
len: 13
v_gene: TRBV20-1

CDR3nt: TGTGCCAGCACCGATCCGAGCAGAGAGACCCAGTACTTC
CDR3aa: CASTDPSRETQYF
j_gene: TRBJ2-5
abundance: NA
d_gene: NA
len: 13
v_gene: TRBV2

CDR3nt: TGTGCCACTTCTTACGAGCGGGGATACACAGATACGCAGTATTTT
CDR3aa: CATSYERGYTDTQYF
j_gene: TRBJ2-3
abundance: many
d_gene: TRBD2
len: 15
v_gene: TRBV10-3

CDR3nt: TGTGCCAGCAGTTCTTTGGTATCAAGGGGCAATCAGCCCCAGCATTTT
CDR3aa: CASSSLVSRGNQPQHF
j_gene: TRBJ1-5
abundance: NA
d_gene: NA
len: 16
v_gene: TRBV28

CDR3nt: TGTGCCAGCTCACCGCTACTAGCGGGGGTCTCCCAAGAGACCCAGTACTTC
CDR3aa: CASSPLLAGVSQETQYF
j_gene: TRBJ2-5
abundance: NA
d_gene: TRBD2
len: 17
v_gene: TRBV18